The clone carrying this T cell receptor beta chain showed up just once. The data originate from a study of shared clonotypes between healthy human individuals. Generated by immunoSEQ multiplex PCR, the TCRdb table keeps only in-frame clones and is missing some. The data contain fewer than 600,000 clones, around 79% of them singletons. CDR1 and CDR2 from the germline V gene are SGHTS and YDEGEE. This CDR3 has 14 amino acids. V lost 4 bases and J 1 base, leaving 11 bases between the germline ends. Sequenced material: PBMCs. This TCR came from a woman aged 40 to 50 in good health. Some clones in this sample may be carry-over from other donors' samples. V gene TRBV5-8 combines with J gene TRBJ1-1, with a possible D match to TRBD1 (5 bases). DNA of the CDR3: TGTGCCAGCAGCCACGGGGGGAGGAACACTGAAGCTTTCTTT. Protein product: CASSHGGRNTEAFF.